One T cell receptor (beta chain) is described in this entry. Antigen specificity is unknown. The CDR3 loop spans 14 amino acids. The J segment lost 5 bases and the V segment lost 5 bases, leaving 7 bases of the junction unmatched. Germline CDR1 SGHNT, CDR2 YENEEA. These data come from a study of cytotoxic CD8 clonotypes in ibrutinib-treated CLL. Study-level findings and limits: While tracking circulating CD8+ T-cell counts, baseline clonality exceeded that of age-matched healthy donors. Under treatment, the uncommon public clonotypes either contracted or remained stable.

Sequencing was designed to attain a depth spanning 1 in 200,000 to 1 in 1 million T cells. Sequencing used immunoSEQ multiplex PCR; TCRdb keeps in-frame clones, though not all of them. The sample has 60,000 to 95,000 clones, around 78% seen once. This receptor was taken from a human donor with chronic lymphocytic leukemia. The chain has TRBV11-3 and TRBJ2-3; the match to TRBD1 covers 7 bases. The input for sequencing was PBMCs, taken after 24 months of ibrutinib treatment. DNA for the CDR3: TGTGCCAGCAGCCCGGGGACAGTTGGAGATACGCAGTATTTT. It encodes CASSPGTVGDTQYF.